This T cell receptor beta chain was retrieved from a study of T cell repertoires in cytomegalovirus infection. Background on the study: Epitope selection comprised recently identified HLA-C-restricted CMV epitopes and well-studied HLA-B-restricted CMV epitopes.

In this sample, this clonotype turned up a few times. Its antigen remains unknown. Germline loops: CDR1 SEHNR, CDR2 FQNEAQ (reference sequence). Trimming took 4 bases from V and 3 from J, leaving 13 bases between them. This CDR3 comprises 15 residues. MiXCR was run by TCRdb on the reads, yielding one entry per CDR3 protein. The sample lists around 300,000 distinct CDR3 sequences, around a quarter occurring once. This sample comprised cultured PBMCs, obtained from culture after CMV antigen stimulation. The gene calls are TRBV7-9 and TRBJ2-1, with D perhaps given as TRBD1 or TRBD2 (5 bases each). The source is a human donor in good health (CMV status not recorded). Some clones in this sample may be carry-over from other donors' samples. CDR3 nucleotides: TGTGCCAGCAGCTCCCGGGACCTTATCTACAATGAGCAGTTCTTC. This gives the protein CASSSRDLIYNEQFF.